A single sample gave rise to the 6 T cell receptor beta chains below, sequenced in a study of shared clonotypes between healthy human individuals. Assay: immunoSEQ multiplex PCR; the TCRdb copy retains only in-frame clones and omits some. Of some 1 million clones listed, approximately 76% were seen once; the top ten hold about 1.5%. Material: memory CD4+ T cells sorted from blood. As to subset: CD45RA-negative fraction. The source is a man between 18 and 35 years old in good health.

The chain's CDR3 is CASSTTGGSYEQYF. CDR3 in DNA: TGTGCCAGTAGTACTACAGGGGGGTCGTACGAGCAGTACTTC. The chain combines TRBV19 with TRBJ2-7; 8 bases line up with TRBD1. V gave up 4 bases and J gave up 4 bases; unmatched junction bases: 6. CDR1 is LNHDA and CDR2 is SQIVND in the germline V gene (reference sequence). The CDR3 has 14 amino acids.

The table lists this clone with a few counts. The chain couples TRBV28 to TRBJ1-2, with 8 bases aligning to TRBD1. This CDR3 has 15 amino acids. The germline gives CDR1 MDHEN, CDR2 SYDVKM. With 6 bases clipped from V and 2 bases from J, the junction kept 8 bases outside the gene matches. The CDR3 spells CASRRTGSANYGYTF. As DNA, the CDR3 is TGTGCCAGCAGACGGACAGGGAGCGCCAACTATGGCTACACCTTC.

V and J are TRBV5-4 and TRBJ2-5; 8 bases line up with TRBD2. The V gene end was trimmed by 4 bases and the J gene end by 2 bases; junction bases not matched to a gene: 13. Germline-derived CDR1 and CDR2 are SGHNT and YYREEE (reference sequence). CDR3 length equals 17 residues. CDR3 DNA sequence: TGTGCCAGCAGCGCCTCCGGGGGGGCCCGCCTACAAGAGACCCAGTACTTC. Protein sequence: CASSASGGARLQETQYF.

The rearrangement uses TRBV29-1 and TRBJ1-2; D uncertain. The CDR3 runs 9 residues. Germline-derived CDR1 and CDR2 are SQVTM and ANQGSEA. V was shortened by 7 bases and J by 5 bases, with 5 bases between the two germline ends. CDR3 bases: TGCAGCGACGAGTATGGCTACACCTTC. Its translation: CSDEYGYTF.

For this clone: Other DNA sequences in this specimen translate into the identical CDR3. The V and J genes are TRBV5-1 and TRBJ1-2; TRBD1 matches at 9 bases. Germline V lookup: CDR1 SGHRS, CDR2 YFSETQ. V lost 2 bases, J lost 3 bases, and 2 bases stayed unmatched. This CDR3 has 14 amino acids. CDR3 nucleotides: TGCGCCAGCAGCTTACAGGGGGCTGACTATGGCTACACCTTC. It codes for CASSLQGADYGYTF.

Comments on this clone: This CDR3 is also generated by other DNA sequences in the sample. In DNA form, the CDR3 reads TGTGCCAGCAGCTTAGCATCAAGCTCCTACGAGCAGTACTTC. It translates to CASSLASSSYEQYF. The genes are TRBV7-2 and TRBJ2-7; D uncertain. There are 14 residues in the CDR3. V shed 0 bases and J shed 0 bases, with 6 bases lying between them. CDR1 and CDR2 from the germline V gene are SGHTA and FQGNSA.